This T cell receptor (beta chain) emerged from a study of T cell changes during pregnancy in multiple sclerosis. There are 14 residues in the CDR3. Germline CDR1 reads SGHAT; CDR2 reads FQNNGV. Trimming removed 0 bases at V and 3 bases at J, with 9 bases between. Profiled with immunoSEQ multiplex PCR; TCRdb holds only in-frame clones, not every one. The table includes 35,000 to 50,000 clones, around 89% detected once. V and J are TRBV11-2 and TRBJ2-7; D is unclear. This receptor was obtained from a female donor with multiple sclerosis, enrolled in a pregnancy study. The material was CD4+ T cells from peripheral blood mononuclear cells, obtained in the second trimester of pregnancy. CDR3 loop: CASSLDGGIYEQYF. The CDR3 DNA follows: TGTGCCAGCAGCTTAGATGGCGGTATCTACGAGCAGTACTTC.